These 13 T cell receptor beta chains originate from one sample sequenced in a study of T cell responses to AZD1222 COVID-19 vaccine (dated by TCRdb to 2020 to 2022). The sample's time point label, in plain terms: baseline before first vaccination. Libraries were built with the immunoSEQ multiplex PCR assay. TCRdb's version of the immuneACCESS table is confined to in-frame rearrangements and falls short of the full clone set. An unresolved V gene accounts for under half of the shortfall where checked; the remainder is of unknown origin. The table for this sample lists approximately 110,000 clones; about 87% of them were counted only once. The ten largest account for about 4.2% of the sample. The sequences come from peripheral blood, collected on day 0 of AZD1222 vaccination. The receptors stem from an adult in good health.

The chain recombines TRBV2 with TRBJ1-2, with D tentatively TRBD1 (5 bases). CDR3 length: 13 residues. V was shortened by 5 bases and J by 5 bases, with 12 bases between the two germline ends. The germline gives CDR1 SNHLY, CDR2 FYNNEI. This CDR3 reads CASSTGTLYGYTF. CDR3 coding DNA: TGTGCCAGCAGTACCGGGACCTTGTATGGCTACACCTTC. The whole variable domain, filled in from reference TRBV2 and TRBJ1-2, reads EPEVTQTPSHQVTQMGQEVILRCVPISNHLYFYWYRQILGQKVEFLVSFYNNEISEKSEIFDDQFSVERPDGSNFTLKIRSTKLEDSAMYFCASSTGTLYGYTFGSGTRLTVV.

Here the CDR3 reads CASNLPGQGLNEQFF. CDR3 DNA sequence: TGTGCCAGCAACCTCCCGGGACAGGGTTTAAATGAGCAGTTCTTC. V usage is TRBV7-2 and J usage is TRBJ2-1; 9 bases fit TRBD1. Germline V CDR1 and CDR2: SGHTA, FQGNSA. The CDR3 loop spans 15 amino acids. V was clipped by 7 bases and J by 7 bases; unmatched bases: 11.

The V call is TRBV6-2 or TRBV6-3, the J call TRBJ1-1, with TRBD1 as a possible D gene (5 bases). The V and J ends lost 2 bases and 4 bases respectively, with 14 bases between them. This CDR3 comprises 15 residues. Germline CDR1 is MNHEY and CDR2 is SVGEGT. DNA for the CDR3: TGTGCCAGCAGTTACCGGACAAGTACGAGCACTGAAGCTTTCTTT. Protein product: CASSYRTSTSTEAFF.

V usage is TRBV7-9 and J usage is TRBJ2-3; tentative D call: TRBD1 (5 bases). V lost 5 bases, J lost 0 bases, and 12 bases lay in between. CDR3 length equals 15 residues. CDR1 and CDR2 from the germline V gene are SEHNR and FQNEAQ (reference sequence). The chain's CDR3 is CASSADRLSTDTQYF. DNA for the CDR3: TGTGCCAGCAGCGCTGACAGACTCAGCACAGATACGCAGTATTTT.

V and J are TRBV25-1 and TRBJ2-2, with D perhaps TRBD1 (6 bases). Germline CDR1 reads MGHDK; CDR2 reads SYGVNS. Trimming took 6 bases from V and 5 from J, leaving 7 bases between them. The CDR3 runs to 12 residues. The CDR3 here is CASRGQTGELFF. CDR3 sequence (DNA): TGTGCCAGCAGAGGACAGACCGGGGAGCTGTTTTTT.

The chain recombines TRBV18 with TRBJ2-7; 7 bases match TRBD2. The germline CDR1 and CDR2 sequences are KGHSH and LQKENI. The CDR3 contains 16 residues. The J segment lost 5 bases and the V segment lost 3 bases, leaving 13 bases of the junction unmatched. The CDR3 nucleotides read TGTGCCAGCTCACCGATGCTAGCGGAGCCCGGCCACGAGCAGTACTTC. It specifies CASSPMLAEPGHEQYF.

V and J are TRBV28 and TRBJ2-7; D may correspond to TRBD1 or TRBD2 (5 bases each). Trimming shortened V by 3 bases and J by 6 bases, and 15 bases separated the two germline ends. There are 14 residues in the CDR3. Germline CDR1 reads MDHEN; CDR2 reads SYDVKM. The CDR3 DNA follows: TGTGCCAGCAGTTTCCGAGGGACCCTAGGCGAGCAGTACTTC. Its protein is CASSFRGTLGEQYF. Complete variable domain (other parts from reference TRBV28 and TRBJ2-7): DVKVTQSSRYLVKRTGEKVFLECVQDMDHENMFWYRQDPGLGLRLIYFSYDVKMKEKGDIPEGYSVSREKKERFSLILESASTNQTSMYLCASSFRGTLGEQYFGPGTRLTVT.

This chain links TRBV2 with TRBJ2-1, with no clear D. This CDR3 has 12 residues. The germline V gene encodes CDR1 SNHLY and CDR2 FYNNEI. V was shortened by 7 bases and J by 1 base, with 5 bases between the two germline ends. DNA for the CDR3: TGTGCCAGCAAAGGATCCTACAATGAGCAGTTCTTC. Its protein product is CASKGSYNEQFF.

This chain links TRBV5-4 with TRBJ1-3, with TRBD1 matching over 7 bases. Per the germline V gene, CDR1 is SGHNT and CDR2 is YYREEE (reference sequence). V was clipped by 0 bases and J by 3 bases; unmatched bases: 6. This CDR3 comprises 16 residues. The CDR3 DNA sequence: TGTGCCAGCAGCTTGGATAGGGGGCTTCTTGGAAACACCATATATTTT. Its protein product is CASSLDRGLLGNTIYF.

The chain couples TRBV28 to TRBJ1-4; D is uncertain. V was cut by 7 bases and J by 3 bases, with 12 bases left in between. The CDR3 has 14 residues. Germline V gene lookup returns CDR1 MDHEN and CDR2 SYDVKM. For the CDR3, the DNA is TGTGCCAGCACCCTCGGCGGGGCTAATGAAAAACTGTTTTTT. Its translation is CASTLGGANEKLFF.

This rearrangement joins TRBV4-2 to TRBJ2-3; weak D call: TRBD2 (5 bases). The germline CDR1 and CDR2 sequences are LGHNA and YNFKEQ. The CDR3 consists of 16 residues. V was cut by 0 bases and J by 2 bases, with 12 bases left in between. The CDR3 region is CASSQEWSGTTDTQYF. The CDR3 DNA is TGTGCCAGCAGCCAAGAATGGAGCGGAACCACAGATACGCAGTATTTT.

The chain carries TRBV19 and TRBJ1-1, with D perhaps TRBD1 (5 bases). V lost 4 bases to trimming and J lost 1 base, with 13 bases between them. The CDR3 runs 15 residues. CDR1 is LNHDA, CDR2 SQIVND, per germline (reference sequence). CDR3 DNA: TGTGCCAGTAGTAGAGCCGGGACGGGGAACACTGAAGCTTTCTTT. It encodes CASSRAGTGNTEAFF.

The genes are TRBV5-8 and TRBJ1-4, with D uncertain. Germline lookup yields CDR1 SGHTS and CDR2 YDEGEE. V lost 4 bases, J lost 2 bases, and 15 bases lay in between. This CDR3 contains 16 residues. Here the CDR3 DNA reads TGTGCCAGCAGCCAAGTCCCGGGGATCACTAATGAAAAACTGTTTTTT. Translating it yields CASSQVPGITNEKLFF.